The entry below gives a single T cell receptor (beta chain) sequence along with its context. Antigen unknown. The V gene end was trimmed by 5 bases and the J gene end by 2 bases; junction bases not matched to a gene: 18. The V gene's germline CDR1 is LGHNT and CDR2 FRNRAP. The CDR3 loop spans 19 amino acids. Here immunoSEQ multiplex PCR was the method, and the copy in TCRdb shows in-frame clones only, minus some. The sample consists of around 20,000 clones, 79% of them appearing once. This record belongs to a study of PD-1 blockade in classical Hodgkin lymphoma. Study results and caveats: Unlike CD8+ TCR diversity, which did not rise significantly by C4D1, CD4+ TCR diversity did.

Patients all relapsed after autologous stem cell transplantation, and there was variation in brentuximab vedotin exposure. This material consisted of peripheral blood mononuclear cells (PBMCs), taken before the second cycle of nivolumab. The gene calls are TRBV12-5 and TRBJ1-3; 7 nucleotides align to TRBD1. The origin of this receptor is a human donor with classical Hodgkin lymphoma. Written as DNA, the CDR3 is TGTGCTAGTGGTCAAACCTCTTCCAAACAGGGGATACCTGGAAACACCATATATTTT. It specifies CASGQTSSKQGIPGNTIYF.